The 13 T cell receptor beta chains below all came from one sample that was sequenced in a study of control samples from healthy donors and cancer patients. The table came from immunoSEQ multiplex PCR; TCRdb's copy has only in-frame clones and leaves some out. The table includes 45,000 to 60,000 clones, roughly nine tenths detected once. Material: PBMCs. These receptors were taken from a man in his sixties with head and neck cancer.

This chain joins TRBV11-2 and TRBJ2-2, with D hard to call. This CDR3 is 13 amino acids long. Germline values: CDR1 SGHAT, CDR2 FQNNGV. Trimming cost V 2 bases and J 4 bases, with 5 bases left between them. The CDR3 region is CASSLFSTGELFF. The CDR3 DNA reads TGTGCCAGCAGCTTATTTAGCACCGGGGAGCTGTTTTTT.

The chain joins TRBV5-6 to TRBJ2-1; D uncertain. V shed 3 bases and J shed 0 bases, with 13 bases lying between them. CDR1 and CDR2 (germline): SGHDT, YYEEEE. The CDR3 has 16 amino acids. CDR3 sequence: CASSWNNYLSYNEQFF. CDR3 DNA: TGTGCCAGCAGCTGGAACAACTACCTCTCCTACAATGAGCAGTTCTTC.

The V gene is TRBV7-7, the J gene TRBJ2-3, with TRBD2 identical over 8 bases. J was trimmed by 5 bases and V by 5 bases; bases with no gene match: 9. There are 15 residues in the CDR3. Germline lookup yields CDR1 SSHAT and CDR2 FNYEAQ (reference sequence). This CDR3 reads CASSPSGGGVDTQYF. As DNA, the CDR3 is TGTGCCAGCAGCCCCTCCGGGGGGGGAGTAGATACGCAGTATTTT.

The rearrangement links TRBV7-8 to TRBJ2-1, with 7 bases identical to TRBD1. The germline V gene has CDR1 SGHVS and CDR2 FQNEAQ. The V gene end was trimmed by 4 bases and the J gene end by 0 bases; junction bases not matched to a gene: 6. The CDR3 loop spans 16 amino acids. The CDR3: CASSSVNRGSYNEQFF. The CDR3 bases are TGTGCCAGCAGCTCGGTGAACAGGGGCTCCTACAATGAGCAGTTCTTC. Filled out from reference TRBV7-8 and TRBJ2-1, the complete variable domain reads GAGVSQSPRYKVAKRGQDVALRCDPISGHVSLFWYQQALGQGPEFLTYFQNEAQLDKSGLPSDRFFAERPEGSVSTLKIQRTQQEDSAVYLCASSSVNRGSYNEQFFGPGTRLTVL.

This clone turned up a few times. The rearrangement links TRBV28 to TRBJ2-7; D unresolved. Germline-derived CDR1 and CDR2 are MDHEN and SYDVKM. This CDR3 spans 12 amino acids. V was clipped by 7 bases and J by 2 bases, with 9 bases between them. The CDR3 DNA is TGTGCCAGCACTACCAGCCCCTACGAGCAGTACTTC. This encodes CASTTSPYEQYF. The whole variable domain, remainder taken from reference TRBV28 and TRBJ2-7, is DVKVTQSSRYLVKRTGEKVFLECVQDMDHENMFWYRQDPGLGLRLIYFSYDVKMKEKGDIPEGYSVSREKKERFSLILESASTNQTSMYLCASTTSPYEQYFGPGTRLTVT.

This clone has just one count. The chain recombines TRBV9 with TRBJ2-1, with 9 nucleotides matching TRBD1. Per the germline V gene, CDR1 is SGDLS and CDR2 is YYNGEE. This CDR3 contains 14 residues. V trimming: 0 bases; J trimming: 9 bases; junction bases outside the gene matches: 4. The chain's CDR3 is CASSVVGQGTEQFF. The DNA for the CDR3 is TGTGCCAGCAGCGTAGTGGGACAGGGCACTGAGCAGTTCTTC.

The rearrangement links TRBV2 to TRBJ2-7; TRBD1 is a possible D gene (6 bases). The CDR3 has 14 amino acids. Between the trimmed V and J ends, which lost 4 bases and 2 bases, there was a span of 12 bases. Looked up from germline, CDR1 is SNHLY and CDR2 is FYNNEI. The CDR3 coding sequence is TGTGCCAGCAGTGTTTGGGCAGGGGCCTACGAGCAGTACTTC. Protein product: CASSVWAGAYEQYF.

V gene TRBV2 combines with J gene TRBJ2-1, with D possibly called TRBD1 or TRBD2 (5 bases each). Germline V gene sequence: CDR1 SNHLY, CDR2 FYNNEI. This CDR3 region has 15 residues. The V gene lost 2 bases and the J gene lost 8 bases, with 16 bases spanning the gap. The CDR3 is CASSEPKNGAHEQFF. The CDR3 bases are TGTGCCAGCAGTGAACCCAAGAACGGGGCACATGAGCAGTTCTTC.

The chain joins TRBV10-3 to TRBJ2-1, with 14 bases that match TRBD2. The CDR3 totals 14 residues. V lost 10 bases, J lost 8 bases, and 7 bases stayed unmatched. Germline CDR1 and CDR2: ENHRY and SYGVKD. The CDR3 is CASTGLAGGHEQFF. The DNA of the CDR3 is TGTGCCAGCACAGGACTAGCGGGAGGACATGAGCAGTTCTTC.

This rearrangement joins TRBV19 to TRBJ1-1, with no clear D. Trimming pared 3 bases from V and 1 base from J, leaving 15 bases between. CDR1 is LNHDA and CDR2 is SQIVND in the germline V gene (reference sequence). The CDR3 has 16 amino acids. The CDR3 region has the DNA TGTGCCAGTAGTATGCACGCGGCAGATAAGAACACTGAAGCTTTCTTT. Translating gives CASSMHAADKNTEAFF.

The V gene is TRBV3-1 (or the pseudogene TRBV3-2), the J gene TRBJ1-1; D is unclear. The V end lost 2 bases, the J end lost 1 base, and 8 bases lay between the germline ends. The CDR3 spans 14 residues. The germline CDR1 and CDR2 sequences are LGHDT and YNNKEL (reference sequence). CDR3 DNA: TGTGCCAGCAGCCAAAGGCATAGGAACACTGAAGCTTTCTTT. Protein: CASSQRHRNTEAFF.

This chain joins TRBV3-1 (or the pseudogene TRBV3-2) and TRBJ1-2; the match to TRBD1 covers 8 bases. The CDR3 spans 13 residues. V shed 1 base and J 6 bases; nucleotides not matched to a gene: 1. CDR1 and CDR2 (germline): LGHDT, YNNKEL (reference sequence). The CDR3 protein is CASSQATGDGYTF. The DNA for the CDR3 is TGTGCCAGCAGCCAAGCGACAGGGGATGGCTACACCTTC.

This sequence joins TRBV7-9 and TRBJ2-5; 8 positions match TRBD2. V shed 1 base, J shed 5 bases, and the junction held 9 bases outside the gene matches. Germline CDR1 and CDR2: SEHNR and FQNEAQ (reference sequence). The CDR3 sequence is 16 residues long. The CDR3 DNA reads TGTGCCAGCAGCTTAGGGGGAGCGGGAGTGTGGGAGACCCAGTACTTC. The encoded protein is CASSLGGAGVWETQYF.